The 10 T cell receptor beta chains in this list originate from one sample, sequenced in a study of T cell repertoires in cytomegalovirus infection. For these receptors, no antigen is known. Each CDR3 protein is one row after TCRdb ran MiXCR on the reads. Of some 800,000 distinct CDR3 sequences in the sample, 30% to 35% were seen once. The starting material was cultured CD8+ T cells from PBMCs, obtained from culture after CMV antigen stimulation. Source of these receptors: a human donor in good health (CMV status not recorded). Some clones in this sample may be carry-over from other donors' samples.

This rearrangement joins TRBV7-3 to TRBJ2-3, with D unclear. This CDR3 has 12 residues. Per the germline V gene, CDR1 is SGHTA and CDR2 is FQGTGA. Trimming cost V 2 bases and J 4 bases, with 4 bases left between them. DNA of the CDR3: TGTGCCAGCAGCTTACCCCCAGATACGCAGTATTTT. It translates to CASSLPPDTQYF.

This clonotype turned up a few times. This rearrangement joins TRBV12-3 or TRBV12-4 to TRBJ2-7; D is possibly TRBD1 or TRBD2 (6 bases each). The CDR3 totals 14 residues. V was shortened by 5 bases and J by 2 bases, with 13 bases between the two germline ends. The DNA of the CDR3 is TGTGCCAGCAGTCCCTCGGGGGCCACCTACGAGCAGTACGTC. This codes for CASSPSGATYEQYV.

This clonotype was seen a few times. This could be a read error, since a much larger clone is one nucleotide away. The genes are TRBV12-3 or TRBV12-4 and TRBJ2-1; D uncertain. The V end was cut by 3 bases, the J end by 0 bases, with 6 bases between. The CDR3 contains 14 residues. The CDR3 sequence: CASSLGFSYNEQFF. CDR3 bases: TGTGCCAGCAGTTTGGGGTTCTCCTACAATGAGCAGTTCTTC.

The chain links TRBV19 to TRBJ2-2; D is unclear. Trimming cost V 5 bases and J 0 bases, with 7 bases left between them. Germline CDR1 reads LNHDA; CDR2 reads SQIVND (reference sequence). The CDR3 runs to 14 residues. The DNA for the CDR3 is TGTGCCAGTAGTTCAGTTGCGAACACCGGGGAGCTGTTTTTT. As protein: CASSSVANTGELFF. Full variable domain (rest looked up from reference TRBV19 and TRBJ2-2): DGGITQSPKYLFRKEGQNVTLSCEQNLNHDAMYWYRQDPGQGLRLIYYSQIVNDFQKGDIAEGYSVSREKKESFPLTVTSAQKNPTAFYLCASSSVANTGELFFGEGSRLTVL.

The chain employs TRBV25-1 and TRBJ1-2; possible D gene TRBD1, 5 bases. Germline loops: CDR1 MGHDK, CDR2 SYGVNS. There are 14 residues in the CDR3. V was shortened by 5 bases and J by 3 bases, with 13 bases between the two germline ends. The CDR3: CASSRGEAYYGYTF. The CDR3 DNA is TGTGCCAGCAGTAGGGGTGAGGCATACTATGGCTACACCTTC.

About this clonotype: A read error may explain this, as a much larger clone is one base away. CDR3 protein: CASSPEATGELFF. CDR3 in DNA: TGTGCCAGCAGCCCCGAGGCCACCGGGGAGCTGTTTTTT. The V call is TRBV7-2, the J call TRBJ2-2, with unresolved D. The V and J ends lost 5 bases and 4 bases respectively, with 8 bases between them. Germline V CDR1 and CDR2: SGHTA, FQGNSA. The CDR3 spans 13 residues.

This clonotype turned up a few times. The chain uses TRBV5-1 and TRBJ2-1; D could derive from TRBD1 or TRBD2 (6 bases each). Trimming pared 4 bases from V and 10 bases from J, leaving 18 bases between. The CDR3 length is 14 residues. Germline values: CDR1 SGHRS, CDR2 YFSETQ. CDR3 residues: CASSPSGGPAEQFF. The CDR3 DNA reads TGCGCCAGCAGCCCTTCCGGGGGCCCCGCAGAGCAGTTCTTC.

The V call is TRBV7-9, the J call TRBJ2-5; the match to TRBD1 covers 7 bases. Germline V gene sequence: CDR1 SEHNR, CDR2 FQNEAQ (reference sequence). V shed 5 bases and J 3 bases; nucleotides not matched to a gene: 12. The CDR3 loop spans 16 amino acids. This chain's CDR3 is CASSGSTGVWKETQYF. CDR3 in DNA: TGTGCCAGCAGCGGCTCTACAGGGGTTTGGAAAGAGACCCAGTACTTC.

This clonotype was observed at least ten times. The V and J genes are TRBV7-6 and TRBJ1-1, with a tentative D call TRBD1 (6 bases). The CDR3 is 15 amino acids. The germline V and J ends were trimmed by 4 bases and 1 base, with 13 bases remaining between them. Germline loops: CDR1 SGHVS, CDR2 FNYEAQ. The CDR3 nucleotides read TGTGCCAGCAGCTCTCAGGGGTACCGGAACACTGAAGCTTTCTTT. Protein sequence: CASSSQGYRNTEAFF.

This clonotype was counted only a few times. DNA of the CDR3: TGTGCCACCAGCGAGGACAGGGGCCGAATTCAGTACTTC. It encodes CATSEDRGRIQYF. V gene TRBV15 combines with J gene TRBJ2-4, with 9 bases identical to TRBD1. With 5 bases clipped from V and 10 bases from J, the junction kept 6 bases outside the gene matches. The germline V gene encodes CDR1 LNHNV and CDR2 YYDKDF (reference sequence). The CDR3 has 13 amino acids.